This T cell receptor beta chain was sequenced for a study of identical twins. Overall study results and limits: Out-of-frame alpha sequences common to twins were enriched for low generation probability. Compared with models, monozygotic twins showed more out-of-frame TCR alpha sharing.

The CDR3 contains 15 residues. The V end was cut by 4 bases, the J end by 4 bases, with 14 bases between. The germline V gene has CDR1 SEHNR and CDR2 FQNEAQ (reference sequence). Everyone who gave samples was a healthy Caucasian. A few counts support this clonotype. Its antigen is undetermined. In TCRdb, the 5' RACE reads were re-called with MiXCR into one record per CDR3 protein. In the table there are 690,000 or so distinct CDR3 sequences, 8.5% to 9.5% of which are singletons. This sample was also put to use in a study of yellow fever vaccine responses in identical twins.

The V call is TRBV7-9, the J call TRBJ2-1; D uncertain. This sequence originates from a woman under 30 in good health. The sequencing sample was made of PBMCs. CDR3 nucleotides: TGTGCCAGCAGCTCCGCGGCGGTTCAGTACAATGAGCAGTTCTTC. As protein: CASSSAAVQYNEQFF.